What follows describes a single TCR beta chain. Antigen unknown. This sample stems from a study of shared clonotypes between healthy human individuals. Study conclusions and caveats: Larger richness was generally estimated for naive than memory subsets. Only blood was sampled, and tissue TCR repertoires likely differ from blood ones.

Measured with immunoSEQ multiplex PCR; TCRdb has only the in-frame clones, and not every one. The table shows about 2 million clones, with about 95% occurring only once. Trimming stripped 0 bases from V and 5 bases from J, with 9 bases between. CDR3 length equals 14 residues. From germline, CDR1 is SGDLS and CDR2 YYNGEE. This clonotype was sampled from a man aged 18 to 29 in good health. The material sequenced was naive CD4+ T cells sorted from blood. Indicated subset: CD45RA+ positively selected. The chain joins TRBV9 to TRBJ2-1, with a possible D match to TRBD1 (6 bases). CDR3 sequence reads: CASSVGGQNNEQFF. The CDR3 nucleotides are TGTGCCAGCAGCGTAGGAGGACAGAACAATGAGCAGTTCTTC.